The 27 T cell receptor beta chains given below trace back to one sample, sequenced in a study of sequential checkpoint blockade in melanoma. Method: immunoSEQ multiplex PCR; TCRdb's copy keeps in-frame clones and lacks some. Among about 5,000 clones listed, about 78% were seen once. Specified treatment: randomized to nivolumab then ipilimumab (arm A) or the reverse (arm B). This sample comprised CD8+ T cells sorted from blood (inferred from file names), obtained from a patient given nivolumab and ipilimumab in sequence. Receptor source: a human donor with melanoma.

The CDR3 DNA is TGTGCCAGCAGACCGACAGGTTCTAACTATGGCTACACCTTC. Its protein product is CASRPTGSNYGYTF. This chain links TRBV5-6 with TRBJ1-2; D possibly corresponds to TRBD1 (6 bases). Germline V gives CDR1 SGHDT, CDR2 YYEEEE. This CDR3 contains 14 residues. V lost 5 bases and J 0 bases, leaving 11 bases between the germline ends.

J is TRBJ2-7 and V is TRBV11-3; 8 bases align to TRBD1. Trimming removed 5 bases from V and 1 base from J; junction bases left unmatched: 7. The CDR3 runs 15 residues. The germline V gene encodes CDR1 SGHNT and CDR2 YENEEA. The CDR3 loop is CASSVAGGLSYEQYF. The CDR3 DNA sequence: TGTGCCAGCAGCGTCGCAGGGGGCCTTTCCTACGAGCAGTACTTC.

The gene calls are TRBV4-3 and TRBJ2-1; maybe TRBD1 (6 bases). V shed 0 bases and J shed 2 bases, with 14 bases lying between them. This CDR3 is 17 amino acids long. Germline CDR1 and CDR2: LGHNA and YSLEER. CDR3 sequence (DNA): TGCGCCAGCAGCCAAGATGAGGGGGATGGGGCCTACAATGAGCAGTTCTTC. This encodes CASSQDEGDGAYNEQFF.

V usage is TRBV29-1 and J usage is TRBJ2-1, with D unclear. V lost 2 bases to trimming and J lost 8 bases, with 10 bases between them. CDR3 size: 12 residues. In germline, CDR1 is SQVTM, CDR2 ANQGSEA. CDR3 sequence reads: CSVETPNDEQFF. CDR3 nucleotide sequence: TGCAGCGTTGAAACCCCTAACGATGAGCAGTTCTTC.

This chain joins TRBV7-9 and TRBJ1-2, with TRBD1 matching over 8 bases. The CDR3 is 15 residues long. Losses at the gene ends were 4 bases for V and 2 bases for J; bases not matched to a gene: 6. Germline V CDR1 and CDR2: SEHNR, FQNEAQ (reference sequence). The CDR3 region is CASSSPRQGNYGYTF. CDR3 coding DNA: TGTGCCAGCAGCTCGCCAAGACAGGGGAACTATGGCTACACCTTC.

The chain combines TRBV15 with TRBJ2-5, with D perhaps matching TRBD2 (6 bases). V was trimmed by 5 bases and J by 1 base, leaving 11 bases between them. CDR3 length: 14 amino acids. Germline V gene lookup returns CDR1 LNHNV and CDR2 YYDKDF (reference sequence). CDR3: CATSVPGLQETQYF. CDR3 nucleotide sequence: TGTGCCACCAGCGTACCGGGACTCCAAGAGACCCAGTACTTC.

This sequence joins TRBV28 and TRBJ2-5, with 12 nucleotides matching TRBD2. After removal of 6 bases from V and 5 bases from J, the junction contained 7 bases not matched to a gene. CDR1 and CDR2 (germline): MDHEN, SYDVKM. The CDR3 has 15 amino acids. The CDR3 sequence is CASSLTSGSLETQYF. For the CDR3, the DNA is TGTGCCAGCAGCCTGACTAGCGGGAGTTTGGAGACCCAGTACTTC.

CDR3 amino acids: CSVLTGGNYGYTF. The CDR3 coding sequence is TGCAGCGTTTTGACGGGGGGCAACTATGGCTACACCTTC. This chain connects TRBV29-1 to TRBJ1-2; TRBD1 is a possible D gene (6 bases). The V gene lost 5 bases and the J gene lost 2 bases, with 12 bases spanning the gap. This CDR3 comprises 13 residues. CDR1 SQVTM and CDR2 ANQGSEA come from the germline V gene.

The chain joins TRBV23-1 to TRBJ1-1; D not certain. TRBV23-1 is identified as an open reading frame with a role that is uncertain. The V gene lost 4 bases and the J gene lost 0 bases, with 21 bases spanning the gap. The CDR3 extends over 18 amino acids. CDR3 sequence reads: CASSPRRVSFSLNTEAFF. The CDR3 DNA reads TGCGCCAGCAGTCCGAGGCGTGTTAGTTTCTCTTTGAACACTGAAGCTTTCTTT.

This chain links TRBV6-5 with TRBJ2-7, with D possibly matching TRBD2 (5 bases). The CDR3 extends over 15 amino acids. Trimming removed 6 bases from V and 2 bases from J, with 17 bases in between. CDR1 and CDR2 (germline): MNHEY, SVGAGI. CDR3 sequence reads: CASSYADGEPYEQYF. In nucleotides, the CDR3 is TGTGCCAGCAGCTATGCTGACGGGGAGCCCTACGAGCAGTACTTC.

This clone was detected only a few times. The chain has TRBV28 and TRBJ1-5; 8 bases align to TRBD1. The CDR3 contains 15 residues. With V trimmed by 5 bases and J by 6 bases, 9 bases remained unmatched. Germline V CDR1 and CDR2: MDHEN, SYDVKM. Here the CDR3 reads CASSTRQGSGQPQHF. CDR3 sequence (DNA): TGTGCCAGCAGTACCCGACAGGGGAGCGGTCAGCCCCAGCATTTT.

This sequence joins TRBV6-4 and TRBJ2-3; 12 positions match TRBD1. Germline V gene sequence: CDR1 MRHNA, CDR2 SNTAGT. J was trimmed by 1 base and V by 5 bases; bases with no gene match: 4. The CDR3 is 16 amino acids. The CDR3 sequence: CASSPGTGGGTDTQYF. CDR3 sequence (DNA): TGTGCCAGCAGTCCCGGGACAGGGGGCGGCACAGATACGCAGTATTTT.

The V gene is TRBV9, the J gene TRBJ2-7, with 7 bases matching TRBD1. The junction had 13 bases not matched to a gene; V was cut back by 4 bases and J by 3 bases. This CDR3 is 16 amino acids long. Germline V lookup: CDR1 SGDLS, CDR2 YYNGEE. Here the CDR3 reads CASSQDSWAGGYEQYF. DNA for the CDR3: TGTGCCAGCAGCCAAGATTCGTGGGCAGGGGGCTACGAGCAGTACTTC.

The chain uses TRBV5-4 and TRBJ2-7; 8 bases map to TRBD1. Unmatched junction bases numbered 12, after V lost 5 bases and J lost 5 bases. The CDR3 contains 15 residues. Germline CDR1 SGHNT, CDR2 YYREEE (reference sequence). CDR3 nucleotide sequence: TGTGCCAGCAGTCCTCCGCAGGGGGCTGTCGACGAGCAGTACTTC. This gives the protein CASSPPQGAVDEQYF.

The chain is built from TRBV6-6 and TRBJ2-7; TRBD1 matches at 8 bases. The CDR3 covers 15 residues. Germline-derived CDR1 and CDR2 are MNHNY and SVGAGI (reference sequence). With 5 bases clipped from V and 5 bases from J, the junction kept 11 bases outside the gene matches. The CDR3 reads CASSPGAGGDHEQYF. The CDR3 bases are TGTGCCAGCAGTCCAGGGGCAGGGGGCGACCACGAGCAGTACTTC.

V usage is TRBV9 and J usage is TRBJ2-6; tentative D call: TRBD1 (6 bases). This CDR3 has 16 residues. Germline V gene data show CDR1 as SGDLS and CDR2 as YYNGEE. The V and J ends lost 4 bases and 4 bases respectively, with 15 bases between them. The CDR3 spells CASSPSGVLGANVLTF. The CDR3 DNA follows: TGTGCCAGCAGCCCCTCAGGGGTCTTGGGGGCCAACGTCCTGACTTTC.

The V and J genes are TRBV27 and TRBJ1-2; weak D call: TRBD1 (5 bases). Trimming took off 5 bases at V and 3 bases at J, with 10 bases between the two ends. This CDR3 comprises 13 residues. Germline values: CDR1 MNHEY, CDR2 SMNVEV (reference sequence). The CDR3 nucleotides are TGTGCCAGCAGTAGTTGGGGGGACTATGGCTACACCTTC. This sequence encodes CASSSWGDYGYTF.

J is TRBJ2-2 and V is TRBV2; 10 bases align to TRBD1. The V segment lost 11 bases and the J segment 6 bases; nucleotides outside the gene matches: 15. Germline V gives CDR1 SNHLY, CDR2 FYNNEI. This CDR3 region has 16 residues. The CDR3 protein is CAQGRDRGLRAGELFF. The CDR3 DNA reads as TGTGCCCAGGGGAGGGACAGGGGCCTGAGGGCCGGGGAGCTGTTTTTT.

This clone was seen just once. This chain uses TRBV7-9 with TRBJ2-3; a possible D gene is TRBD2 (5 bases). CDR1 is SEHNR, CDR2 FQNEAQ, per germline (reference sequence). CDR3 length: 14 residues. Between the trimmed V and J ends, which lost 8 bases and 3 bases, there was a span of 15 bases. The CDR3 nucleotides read TGTGCCAGCGAGGGCGGAATCGGAACAGATACGCAGTATTTT. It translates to CASEGGIGTDTQYF.

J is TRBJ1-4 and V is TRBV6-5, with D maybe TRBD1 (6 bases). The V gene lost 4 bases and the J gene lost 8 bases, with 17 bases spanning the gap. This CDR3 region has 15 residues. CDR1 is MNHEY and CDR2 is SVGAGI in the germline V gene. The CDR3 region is CASSSWTERVEKLFF. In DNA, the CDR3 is TGTGCCAGCAGTTCCTGGACAGAAAGAGTCGAAAAACTGTTTTTT.

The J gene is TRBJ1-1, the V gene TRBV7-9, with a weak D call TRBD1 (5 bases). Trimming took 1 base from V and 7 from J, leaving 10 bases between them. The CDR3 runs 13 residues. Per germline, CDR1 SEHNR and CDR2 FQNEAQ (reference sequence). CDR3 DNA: TGTGCCAGCAGCTTAGGGGGGGAGGTTGAAGCTTTCTTT. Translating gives CASSLGGEVEAFF. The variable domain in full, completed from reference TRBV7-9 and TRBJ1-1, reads DTGVSQNPRHKITKRGQNVTFRCDPISEHNRLYWYRQTLGQGPEFLTYFQNEAQLEKSRLLSDRFSAERPKGSFSTLEIQRTEQGDSAMYLCASSLGGEVEAFFGQGTRLTVV.

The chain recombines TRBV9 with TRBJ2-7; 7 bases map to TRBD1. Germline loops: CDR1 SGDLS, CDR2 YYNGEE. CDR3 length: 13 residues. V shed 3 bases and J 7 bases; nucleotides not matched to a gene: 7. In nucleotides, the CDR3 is TGTGCCAGCAGCGCAGGGACAGCGAGGGAGCAGTACTTC. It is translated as CASSAGTAREQYF.

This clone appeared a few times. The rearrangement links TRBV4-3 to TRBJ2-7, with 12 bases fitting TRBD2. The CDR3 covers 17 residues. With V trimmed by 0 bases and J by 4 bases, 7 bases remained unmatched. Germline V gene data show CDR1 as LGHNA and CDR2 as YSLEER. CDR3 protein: CASSQDTTSGSKYEQYF. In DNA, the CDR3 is TGCGCCAGCAGCCAAGATACGACTAGCGGGAGTAAATACGAGCAGTACTTC.

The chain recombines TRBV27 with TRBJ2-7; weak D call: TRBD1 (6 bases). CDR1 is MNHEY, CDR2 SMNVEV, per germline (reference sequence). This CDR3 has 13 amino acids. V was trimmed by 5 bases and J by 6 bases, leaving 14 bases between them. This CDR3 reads CASSPVTGSEQYF. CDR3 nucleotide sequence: TGTGCCAGCAGTCCCGTCACAGGGAGCGAGCAGTACTTC.

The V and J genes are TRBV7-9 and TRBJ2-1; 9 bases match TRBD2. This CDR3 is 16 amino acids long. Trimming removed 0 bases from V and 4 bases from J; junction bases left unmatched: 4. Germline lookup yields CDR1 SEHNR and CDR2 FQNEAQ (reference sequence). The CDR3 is CASSLASGGPYNEQFF. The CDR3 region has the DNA TGTGCCAGCAGCTTAGCTAGCGGGGGACCTTACAATGAGCAGTTCTTC.

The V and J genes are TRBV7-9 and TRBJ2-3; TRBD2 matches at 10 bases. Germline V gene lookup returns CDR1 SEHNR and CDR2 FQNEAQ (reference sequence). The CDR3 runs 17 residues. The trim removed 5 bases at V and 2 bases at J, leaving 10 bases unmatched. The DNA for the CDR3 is TGTGCCAGCAGCGCTATTTTAGCGGGGGGCCTCACAGATACGCAGTATTTT. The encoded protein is CASSAILAGGLTDTQYF.

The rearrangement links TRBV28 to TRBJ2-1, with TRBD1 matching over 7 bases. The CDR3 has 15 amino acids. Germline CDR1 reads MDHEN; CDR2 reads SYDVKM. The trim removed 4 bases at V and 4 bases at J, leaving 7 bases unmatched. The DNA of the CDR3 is TGTGCCAGCAGTTACAGGGGAGTTATTTACAATGAGCAGTTCTTC. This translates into CASSYRGVIYNEQFF.